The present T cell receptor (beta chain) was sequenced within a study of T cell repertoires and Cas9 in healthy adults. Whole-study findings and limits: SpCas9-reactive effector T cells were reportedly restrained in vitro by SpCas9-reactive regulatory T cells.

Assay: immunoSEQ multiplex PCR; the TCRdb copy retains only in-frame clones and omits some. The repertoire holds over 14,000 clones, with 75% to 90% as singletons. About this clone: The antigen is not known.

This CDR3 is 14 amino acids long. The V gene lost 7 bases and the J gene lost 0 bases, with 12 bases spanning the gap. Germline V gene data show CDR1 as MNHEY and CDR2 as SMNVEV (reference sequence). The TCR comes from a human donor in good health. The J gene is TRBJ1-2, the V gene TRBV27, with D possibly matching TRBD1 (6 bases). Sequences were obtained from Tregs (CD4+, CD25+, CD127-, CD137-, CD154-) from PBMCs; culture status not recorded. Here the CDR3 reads CASKRGGPNYGYTF. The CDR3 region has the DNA TGTGCCAGCAAAAGGGGGGGCCCTAACTATGGCTACACCTTC.